Following are 12 T cell receptor beta chains from one sample sequenced in a study of blood T cell repertoires in COVID-19. The protocol was immunoSEQ multiplex PCR, while the TCRdb copy is restricted to in-frame clones and leaves out a portion. The sample consists of under 200,000 clones, around 80% of them appearing once. Sample: peripheral blood. The receptors were gathered from a woman in her sixties with acute or convalescent COVID-19.

The chain links TRBV7-9 to TRBJ2-5; TRBD1 aligns across 10 bases. This CDR3 has 14 residues. Trimming took 6 bases from V and 7 from J; bases not matched to a gene: 8. Germline loops: CDR1 SEHNR, CDR2 FQNEAQ (reference sequence). CDR3 DNA sequence: TGTGCCAGCAGTTCCGACAGGGGGCTAGGGACCCAGTACTTC. Its translation: CASSSDRGLGTQYF.

The chain recombines TRBV4-2 with TRBJ1-5; 10 bases are a match to TRBD1. V was clipped by 3 bases and J by 5 bases; unmatched bases: 7. The CDR3 has 16 amino acids. Germline V gives CDR1 LGHNA, CDR2 YNFKEQ. CDR3 coding DNA: TGTGCCAGCAGCCAGACAGGGGGCGCGGGATATCAGCCCCAGCATTTT. This codes for CASSQTGGAGYQPQHF.

The V call is TRBV9, the J call TRBJ1-5; a weak D match, TRBD1 (5 bases). Germline V lookup: CDR1 SGDLS, CDR2 YYNGEE. Trimming removed 0 bases from V and 9 bases from J, with 10 bases in between. This CDR3 region has 13 residues. DNA of the CDR3: TGTGCCAGCAGCGTAGCTACCGGGGGGCCCCAGCATTTT. Residues: CASSVATGGPQHF. The whole variable domain, remainder taken from reference TRBV9 and TRBJ1-5, is DSGVTQTPKHLITATGQRVTLRCSPRSGDLSVYWYQQSLDQGLQFLIQYYNGEERAKGNILERFSAQQFPDLHSELNLSSLELGDSALYFCASSVATGGPQHFGDGTRLSIL.

This clone has just one count. This chain joins TRBV6-5 and TRBJ1-1, with 7 bases that match TRBD1. This CDR3 is built from 12 residues. Unmatched junction bases numbered 0, after V lost 2 bases and J lost 6 bases. CDR1 is MNHEY, CDR2 SVGAGI, per germline. Here the CDR3 reads CASSYDRAEAFF. In DNA, the CDR3 is TGTGCCAGCAGTTACGACAGGGCTGAAGCTTTCTTT.

The chain employs TRBV7-9 and TRBJ1-2; 9 nucleotides match TRBD1. The CDR3 is made up of 16 amino acids. The ends lost 2 bases at V and 8 bases at J; junction bases unmatched: 12. Germline V gene data show CDR1 as SEHNR and CDR2 as FQNEAQ (reference sequence). The CDR3 loop reads CASSLIAPQGAYGYTF. The CDR3 coding sequence is TGTGCCAGCAGCTTAATAGCCCCACAGGGGGCATACGGCTACACCTTC.

The V gene is TRBV18, the J gene TRBJ1-1; D remains ambiguous. The CDR3 consists of 13 residues. Trimming pared 5 bases from V and 1 base from J, leaving 8 bases between. Germline values: CDR1 KGHSH, CDR2 LQKENI. This CDR3 reads CASSVSRNTEAFF. CDR3 DNA: TGTGCCAGCTCAGTATCCAGGAACACTGAAGCTTTCTTT.

This chain connects TRBV6-4 to TRBJ2-7, with D possibly being TRBD2 (7 bases). The CDR3 length is 12 residues. Trimming pared 11 bases from V and 5 bases from J, leaving 16 bases between. Germline CDR1 is MRHNA and CDR2 is SNTAGT. The CDR3 coding sequence is TGTGCCCTCCGGGGCGGGGGCGACGAGCAGTACTTC. Translation: CALRGGGDEQYF.

The gene calls are TRBV27 and TRBJ2-3, with 7 bases matching TRBD2. Germline CDR1 MNHEY, CDR2 SMNVEV (reference sequence). V shed 2 bases and J 8 bases; nucleotides not matched to a gene: 10. This CDR3 is built from 15 residues. CDR3 bases: TGTGCCAGCAGTTTAGTGGCGGGGGTGAAGGGTACGCAGTATTTT. Its protein is CASSLVAGVKGTQYF.

DNA of the CDR3: TGTGCCAGCAGCCAAAAGGCCAGCGGGGCTACTAGCACAGATACGCAGTATTTT. Protein product: CASSQKASGATSTDTQYF. This sequence joins TRBV3-1 (or the pseudogene TRBV3-2) and TRBJ2-3, with TRBD2 identical over 7 bases. The CDR3 is 18 residues long. V lost 2 bases to trimming and J lost 0 bases; unmatched junction nucleotides: 11. Germline CDR1 LGHDT, CDR2 YNNKEL (reference sequence).

The J gene is TRBJ1-3, the V gene TRBV16, with D maybe TRBD1 (5 bases). V lost 4 bases and J 4 bases, leaving 14 bases between the germline ends. CDR3 length: 15 amino acids. The germline gives CDR1 KGHSY, CDR2 FQNENV. In nucleotides, the CDR3 is TGTGCCAGCAGCCCCTGGCTAGGGGCAGGAAACACCATATATTTT. Translating it yields CASSPWLGAGNTIYF.

As regards this clone: Within the sample, other DNA sequences also encode this same CDR3. The chain is built from TRBV20-1 and TRBJ2-7, with a tentative D call TRBD1 (6 bases). In germline, CDR1 is DFQATT, CDR2 SNEGSKA (reference sequence). The V end lost 6 bases, the J end lost 4 bases, and 10 bases lay between the germline ends. This CDR3 region has 11 residues. CDR3 bases: TGCAGTGCCCTGGACAGTTACGAGCAGTACTTC. Amino acids: CSALDSYEQYF.

The chain is built from TRBV7-2 and TRBJ2-1, with TRBD2 matching over 7 bases. The V gene end was trimmed by 3 bases and the J gene end by 4 bases; junction bases not matched to a gene: 6. The V gene's germline CDR1 is SGHTA and CDR2 FQGNSA. The CDR3 runs 15 residues. The CDR3 coding sequence is TGTGCCAGCAGCTTGCGGGGGATCTTATACAATGAGCAGTTCTTC. It translates to CASSLRGILYNEQFF.